A selection of T cell receptor beta chains follows, all from one sample in a study of siplizumab effects on memory and regulatory T cells. This table comes from immunoSEQ multiplex PCR, and its TCRdb copy is limited to in-frame clones, with some not included. This table holds more than 90,000 clones, around 90% found once. Sequences were obtained from non-Treg CD4+ T cells sorted from blood. Source of these receptors: a human donor in good health. The CDR3 runs from the conserved cysteine through the conserved F or W. D genes are given only for firm matches. Clone sizes are given selectively: once, few, many, or a class where the clone is expanded.

NA,TRBV10-1,TRBD2,TRBJ2-1,TGCGCCAGCAGTGAGTCGGGGCTAGCGGGAGTAGAGCAGTTCTTC,CASSESGLAGVEQFF
NA,TRBV19,NA,TRBJ2-5,TGTGCCAGTAGTATCGGCGGGTCCCAAGAGACCCAGTACTTC,CASSIGGSQETQYF
NA,TRBV30,TRBD1,TRBJ1-5,TGTGCCTGGAGTGCTGACAGGGTTGGTCAGCCCCAGCATTTT,CAWSADRVGQPQHF
NA,TRBV28,NA,TRBJ2-7,TGTGCCAGCAGGGAGTTCTCCTACGAGCAGTACTTC,CASREFSYEQYF
NA,TRBV18,TRBD1,TRBJ1-1,TGTGCCAGCTCACCAGAAAAAACAGGGGGCACTGAAGCTTTCTTT,CASSPEKTGGTEAFF
once,TRBV5-4,NA,TRBJ2-7,TGTGCCAGCAGCTTTGGGGCGGGAACCTACGAGCAGTACTTC,CASSFGAGTYEQYF
NA,TRBV30,NA,TRBJ2-5,TGTGCCTGGAGTGTAGGTTGGCAATCGGAGACCCAGTACTTC,CAWSVGWQSETQYF
NA,TRBV29-1,NA,TRBJ1-4,TGCAGCGTTGGCCCGGCCTGGGGCCGAAATGAAAAACTGTTTTTT,CSVGPAWGRNEKLFF
NA,TRBV19,NA,TRBJ1-5,TGTGCCAGTAGTTACCGCGAGGGAAATCAGCCCCAGCATTTT,CASSYREGNQPQHF
NA,TRBV5-1,NA,TRBJ2-1,TGCGCCAGCAGCTTGGATCGGAGGTACAATGAGCAGTTCTTC,CASSLDRRYNEQFF
few,TRBV19,TRBD1,TRBJ1-5,TGTGCCAGTAGTCCCGGACAGGCTAATCAGCCCCAGCATTTT,CASSPGQANQPQHF
NA,TRBV5-1,NA,TRBJ2-1,TGCGCCAGCTCCCTCGACGGGAGCTCCTACAATGAGCAGTTCTTC,CASSLDGSSYNEQFF
NA,TRBV6-6,TRBD1,TRBJ1-1,TGTGCCAGCGTTCCCGGGACAGTGAACACTGAAGCTTTCTTT,CASVPGTVNTEAFF
NA,TRBV19,NA,TRBJ1-1,TGTGCCAGTAGTATCGACATGACCAGGGACATGAACACTGAAGCTTTCTTT,CASSIDMTRDMNTEAFF
NA,TRBV28,TRBD2,TRBJ2-5,TGTGCCAGCAGCAAAACTAGCGGGCACCAAGAGACCCAGTACTTC,CASSKTSGHQETQYF
NA,TRBV6-5,NA,TRBJ1-1,TGTGCCAGCAGGGTGAACAGGGAGAGGAAAACTGAAGCTTTCTTT,CASRVNRERKTEAFF
NA,TRBV27,TRBD2,TRBJ2-7,TGTGCCAGCAGGAACGTAGCGGGAGAGTTCTACGAGCAGTACTTC,CASRNVAGEFYEQYF
NA,TRBV7-3,TRBD1,TRBJ1-1,TGTGCCAGCAGCTCCGGGACAGGGACGAACACTGAAGCTTTCTTT,CASSSGTGTNTEAFF
NA,TRBV14,TRBD1,TRBJ1-4,TGTGCCAGCAGTTTAGTCCAGGGGGTTGAGGAAAAACTGTTTTTT,CASSLVQGVEEKLFF
NA,TRBV27,NA,TRBJ1-1,TGTGCCAGCATATCGATCTTAAGGAACACTGAAGCTTTCTTT,CASISILRNTEAFF
NA,TRBV5-5,NA,TRBJ2-3,TGTGCCAGCAGCCTTTCCAGGATGAGCACAGATACGCAGTATTTT,CASSLSRMSTDTQYF
few,TRBV4-1,NA,TRBJ1-2,TGCGCCAGCAGCCAGGCTAATGGCTACACCTTC,CASSQANGYTF